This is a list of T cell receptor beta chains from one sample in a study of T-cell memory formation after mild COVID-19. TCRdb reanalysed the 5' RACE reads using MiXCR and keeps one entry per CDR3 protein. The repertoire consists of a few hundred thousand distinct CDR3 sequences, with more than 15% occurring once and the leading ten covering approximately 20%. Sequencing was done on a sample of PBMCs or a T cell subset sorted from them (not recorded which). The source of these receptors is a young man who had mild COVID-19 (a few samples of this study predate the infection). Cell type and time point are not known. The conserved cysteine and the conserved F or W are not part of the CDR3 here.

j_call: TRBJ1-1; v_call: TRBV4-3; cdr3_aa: ASSQDALTGTPASVTEAF
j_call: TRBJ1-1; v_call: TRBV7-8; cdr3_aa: ASSLAMDREAF
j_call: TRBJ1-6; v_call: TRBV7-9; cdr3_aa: ASSPRTAPVGSPLH
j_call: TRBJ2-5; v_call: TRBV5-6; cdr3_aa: ASSPGFRETQY
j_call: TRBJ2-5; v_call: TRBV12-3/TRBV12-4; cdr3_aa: ASRDTSGGARETQY
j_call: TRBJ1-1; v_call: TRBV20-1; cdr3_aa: SATRQGANTEAF
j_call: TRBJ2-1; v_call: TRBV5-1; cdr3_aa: ASSEEAGGSYNEQF
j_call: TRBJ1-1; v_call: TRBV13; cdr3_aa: ASSLRAEWTEAF
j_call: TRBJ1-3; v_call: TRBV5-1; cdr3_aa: AFHPGQWRNTIY
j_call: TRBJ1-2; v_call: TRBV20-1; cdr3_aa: SARSTGGNYGYT
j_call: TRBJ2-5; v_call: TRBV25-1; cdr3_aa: ASSEPRDFQETQY
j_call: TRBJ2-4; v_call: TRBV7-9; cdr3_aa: ASSSPKRGGRDIQY
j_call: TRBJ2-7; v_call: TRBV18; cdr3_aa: ASSPGQRAYEQY
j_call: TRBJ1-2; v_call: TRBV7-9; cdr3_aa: ASSFGTGYGYT
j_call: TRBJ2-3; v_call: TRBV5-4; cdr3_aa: ASSSSGTQLTDTQY
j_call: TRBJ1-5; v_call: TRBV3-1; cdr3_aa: ASSHQGQPQH
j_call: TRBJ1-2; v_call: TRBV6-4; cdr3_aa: ASSVDGKYGYT
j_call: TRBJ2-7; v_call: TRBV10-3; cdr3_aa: AISVDGTNYEQY
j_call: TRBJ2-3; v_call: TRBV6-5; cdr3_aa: ASTAVGPQQDTQY
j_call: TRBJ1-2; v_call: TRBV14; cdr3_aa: ASSPTDYGYT
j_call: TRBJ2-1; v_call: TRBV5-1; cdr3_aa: ASSLVTWEQF
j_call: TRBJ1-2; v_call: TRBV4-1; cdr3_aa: ASSRRGWWGVYGYT
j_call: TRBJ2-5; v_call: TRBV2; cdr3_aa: ASSEGPGAGEETQY
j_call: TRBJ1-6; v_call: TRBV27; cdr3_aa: ASSLLGTDSPLH
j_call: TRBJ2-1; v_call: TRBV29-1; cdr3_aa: SVTWLNEQF
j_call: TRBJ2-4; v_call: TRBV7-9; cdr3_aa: ASSSGTGEYIQY
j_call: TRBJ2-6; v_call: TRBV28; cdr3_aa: ASTPWSGISGANVLT
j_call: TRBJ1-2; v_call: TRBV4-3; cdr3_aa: ASSPETTGNGVYGYT
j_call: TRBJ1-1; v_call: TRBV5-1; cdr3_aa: ASSWRGQGNTEAF
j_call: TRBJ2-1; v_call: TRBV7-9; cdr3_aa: ASSSLEGEQF
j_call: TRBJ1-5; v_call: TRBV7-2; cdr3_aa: ASSLALNQPQH
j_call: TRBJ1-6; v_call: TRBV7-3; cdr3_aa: ASSPNRDSPLH
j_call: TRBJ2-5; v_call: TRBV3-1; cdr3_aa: ASSRDGTSGRETQY
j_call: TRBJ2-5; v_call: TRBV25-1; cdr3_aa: ASSDPRWETQY
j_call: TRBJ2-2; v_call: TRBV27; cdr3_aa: ASSLWGTMNTGELF
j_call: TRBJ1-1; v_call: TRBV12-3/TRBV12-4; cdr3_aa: ASTLLRETEAF
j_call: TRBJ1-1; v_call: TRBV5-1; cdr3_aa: ASRPIGRSQTEAF
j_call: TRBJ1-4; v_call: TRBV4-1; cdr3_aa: ASSPWERGEKLF
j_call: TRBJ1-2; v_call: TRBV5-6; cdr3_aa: ASSLTAGYT
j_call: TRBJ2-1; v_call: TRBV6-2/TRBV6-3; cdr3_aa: ASRSRGAPVHEQF
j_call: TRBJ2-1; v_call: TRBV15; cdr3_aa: ATGEDHPFNEQF
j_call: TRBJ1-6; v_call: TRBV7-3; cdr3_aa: ASSSSGGRNSPLH
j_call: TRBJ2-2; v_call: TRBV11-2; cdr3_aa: ASSLDFIGELF
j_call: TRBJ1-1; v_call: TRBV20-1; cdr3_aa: STRRQGDTEAF
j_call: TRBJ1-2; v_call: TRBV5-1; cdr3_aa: ASSVSGTDYGYT
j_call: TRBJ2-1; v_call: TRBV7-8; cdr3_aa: ASSLAGINEQF
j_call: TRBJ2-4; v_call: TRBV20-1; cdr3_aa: SARDLRKNIQY